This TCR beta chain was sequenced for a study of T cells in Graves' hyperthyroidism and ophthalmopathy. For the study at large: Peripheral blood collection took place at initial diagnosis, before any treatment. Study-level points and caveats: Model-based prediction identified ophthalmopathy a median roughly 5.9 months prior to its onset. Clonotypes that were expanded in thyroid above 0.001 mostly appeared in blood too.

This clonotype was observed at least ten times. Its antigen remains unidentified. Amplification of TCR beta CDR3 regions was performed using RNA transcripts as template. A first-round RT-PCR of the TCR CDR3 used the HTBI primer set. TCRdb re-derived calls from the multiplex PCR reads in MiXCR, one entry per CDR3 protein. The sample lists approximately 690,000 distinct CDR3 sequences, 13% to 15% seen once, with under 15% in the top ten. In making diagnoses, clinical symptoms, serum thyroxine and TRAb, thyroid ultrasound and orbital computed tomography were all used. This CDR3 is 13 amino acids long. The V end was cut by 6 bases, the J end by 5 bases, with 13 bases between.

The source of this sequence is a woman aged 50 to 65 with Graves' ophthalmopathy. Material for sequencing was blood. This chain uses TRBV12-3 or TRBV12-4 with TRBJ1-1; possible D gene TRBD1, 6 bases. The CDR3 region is CASSITGRTEAFF. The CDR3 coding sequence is TGTGCCAGCAGCATTACAGGGCGGACTGAAGCTTTCTTT.